The 27 T cell receptor beta chains below come from one sample, sequenced in a study of blood T cells in healthy people across ages. With a J-beta primer mix and a sample-barcoded 5' primer, a second PCR ran about 7 to 12 cycles. Using its own MiXCR run on the 5' RACE reads, TCRdb lists one record per CDR3 protein. The table shows around 1.5 million distinct CDR3 sequences, with around 36% occurring only once. Sequencing input: blood. The receptors here all came from a woman younger than 45 in good health.

The chain joins TRBV20-1 to TRBJ2-3; 7 bases align to TRBD1. Germline V CDR1 and CDR2: DFQATT, SNEGSKA (reference sequence). Trimming cost V 3 bases and J 4 bases; bases outside gene matches: 7. The CDR3 is 14 residues long. The CDR3 coding sequence is TGCAGTGCTAGTCCACAGGGGCGCGCAGATACGCAGTATTTT. It specifies CSASPQGRADTQYF.

The chain links TRBV28 to TRBJ2-3; tentatively, D is TRBD1 or TRBD2 (5 bases each). Germline CDR1 reads MDHEN; CDR2 reads SYDVKM. The CDR3 is made up of 16 amino acids. V dropped 8 bases and J dropped 1 base, with 19 bases sitting between them. CDR3 sequence: CASSGGSGIGTDTQYF. CDR3 nucleotides: TGTGCCAGCTCCGGCGGGTCAGGGATAGGCACAGATACGCAGTATTTT.

A note on this clonotype: Its ends do not fully match the called genes, so a read error is possible. The rearrangement links TRBV2 to TRBJ2-1; D perhaps matches TRBD1 (6 bases). This CDR3 has 15 amino acids. Germline V lookup: CDR1 SNHLY, CDR2 FYNNEI. In nucleotides, the CDR3 is TGTGCCAGCAGTTTAGACAGGCCCTCCTACAATAAGCAGTTCTTC. Protein product: CASSLDRPSYNKQFF.

On this clonotype itself: One junction end does not reproduce the germline sequence, and a read error may be involved. V usage is TRBV13 and J usage is TRBJ2-1; 12 bases match TRBD2. The CDR3 spans 17 residues. Germline-derived CDR1 and CDR2 are PRHDT and FYEKMQ (reference sequence). The CDR3 nucleotides are TGTGCCAACAGCCCCCGACTAGCGGGAGAAATCTACAATGAGCAGTTCTTC. Translating gives CANSPRLAGEIYNEQFF.

The CDR3 loop is CASSLAGTSGISYQETQYF. CDR3 nucleotide sequence: TGTGCCAGCAGTTTAGCCGGGACTAGCGGGATATCGTACCAAGAGACCCAGTACTTC. V gene TRBV28 combines with J gene TRBJ2-5, with TRBD2 identical over 13 bases. J gave up 0 bases and V 2 bases, and 9 bases lay outside the gene matches. Per germline, CDR1 MDHEN and CDR2 SYDVKM. The CDR3 is 19 residues long. Based on the CDR3 plus reference TRBV28 and TRBJ2-5, the full variable domain is DVKVTQSSRYLVKRTGEKVFLECVQDMDHENMFWYRQDPGLGLRLIYFSYDVKMKEKGDIPEGYSVSREKKERFSLILESASTNQTSMYLCASSLAGTSGISYQETQYFGPGTRLLVL.

V is TRBV10-3 and J is TRBJ1-1, with D possibly being TRBD1 (5 bases). This CDR3 region has 17 residues. Trimming left V 0 bases short and J 1 base short, with 15 bases between. Germline-derived CDR1 and CDR2 are ENHRY and SYGVKD. The CDR3 sequence is CAISESGGVGSNTEAFF. The CDR3 DNA sequence: TGTGCCATCAGTGAGTCGGGGGGAGTGGGGTCGAACACTGAAGCTTTCTTT.

This clonotype was detected only a few times. The genes are TRBV5-1 and TRBJ2-3, with TRBD2 matching over 7 bases. This CDR3 is built from 15 residues. With 1 base clipped from V and 2 bases from J, the junction kept 4 bases outside the gene matches. Germline V CDR1 and CDR2: SGHRS, YFSETQ. CDR3 in DNA: TGCGCCAGCAGCTTGAATCTAGCGGACACAGATACGCAGTATTTT. Its protein is CASSLNLADTDTQYF.

The rearrangement uses TRBV27 and TRBJ2-3; D is perhaps TRBD1 or TRBD2 (5 bases each). Trimming took 5 bases from V and 6 from J, leaving 15 bases between them. The germline V gene encodes CDR1 MNHEY and CDR2 SMNVEV (reference sequence). CDR3 length: 14 residues. The CDR3, as DNA: TGTGCCAGCAGTCCGGGGACCGCTCCCGATACGCAGTATTTT. Translating it yields CASSPGTAPDTQYF.

This clonotype was observed a few times. The chain recombines TRBV20-1 with TRBJ2-4; D possibly uses TRBD1 or TRBD2 (5 bases each). The CDR3 loop spans 15 amino acids. Trimming took off 6 bases at V and 0 bases at J, with 15 bases between the two ends. Germline lookup yields CDR1 DFQATT and CDR2 SNEGSKA (reference sequence). Here the CDR3 DNA reads TGCAGTGCAAGGGGACGAGGGTTAGCCAAAAACATTCAGTACTTC. Translation: CSARGRGLAKNIQYF.

The rearrangement links TRBV11-2 to TRBJ1-2; D gene uncertain. The germline V gene has CDR1 SGHAT and CDR2 FQNNGV. V was clipped by 6 bases and J by 8 bases, with 10 bases between them. This CDR3 has 11 residues. CDR3 coding DNA: TGTGCCAGCAGGTACCCTGACGGCTACACCTTC. This sequence encodes CASRYPDGYTF. The whole variable domain, filled in from reference TRBV11-2 and TRBJ1-2, reads EAGVAQSPRYKIIEKRQSVAFWCNPISGHATLYWYQQILGQGPKLLIQFQNNGVVDDSQLPKDRFSAERLKGVDSTLKIQPAKLEDSAVYLCASRYPDGYTFGSGTRLTVV.

This clonotype was found many times. The rearrangement uses TRBV6-2 or TRBV6-3 and TRBJ2-1, with 13 bases that match TRBD2. Per germline, CDR1 MNHEY and CDR2 SVGEGT. The CDR3 spans 15 residues. The V segment lost 6 bases and the J segment 8 bases; nucleotides outside the gene matches: 7. The CDR3 is CASSDRTSGSDEQFF. CDR3 DNA: TGTGCCAGCAGCGATCGGACTAGCGGGAGTGATGAGCAGTTCTTC.

Regarding this clonotype: It may be a read error: a sequence one base away is much more abundant. The chain has TRBV20-1 and TRBJ2-5; D is ambiguous. This CDR3 is built from 12 residues. Germline V gives CDR1 DFQATT, CDR2 SNEGSKA (reference sequence). The CDR3 spells CSAREVLKAQYF. The CDR3 DNA is TGCAGTGCCAGAGAGGTTCTGAAGGCCCAGTACTTC.

As concerns this clonotype: Germline and junction disagree at one end, which may indicate a read error. The gene calls are TRBV5-5 and TRBJ2-1; D is uncertain. The CDR3 contains 18 residues. In germline, CDR1 is SGHKS, CDR2 YYEKEE (reference sequence). As DNA, the CDR3 is TGTGCCAGCAGCCCACCAGTAGAGGCCACCTCCTCCTACGATGAGCAGTTCTTC. Protein product: CASSPPVEATSSYDEQFF. Complete variable domain (other parts from reference TRBV5-5 and TRBJ2-1): DAGVTQSPTHLIKTRGQQVTLRCSPISGHKSVSWYQQVLGQGPQFIFQYYEKEERGRGNFPDRFSARQFPNYSSELNVNALLLGDSALYLCASSPPVEATSSYDEQFFGPGTRLTVL.

The chain carries TRBV11-2 and TRBJ2-3; TRBD2 matches at 9 bases. CDR1 is SGHAT, CDR2 FQNNGV, per germline. This CDR3 contains 15 residues. Trimming cost V 1 base and J 10 bases; bases outside gene matches: 9. The CDR3: CASSLGLAGSQAQYF. The CDR3 DNA follows: TGTGCCAGCAGCTTAGGCCTAGCGGGGTCCCAAGCGCAGTATTTT.

This clonotype was found a few times. The rearrangement uses TRBV9 and TRBJ1-1; D gene ambiguous. CDR1 is SGDLS, CDR2 YYNGEE, per germline. This CDR3 region has 14 residues. V lost 4 bases to trimming and J lost 0 bases, with 10 bases between them. CDR3 sequence: CASSPPLMNTEAFF. CDR3 bases: TGTGCCAGCAGCCCCCCATTAATGAACACTGAAGCTTTCTTT.

This clonotype was detected ten times or more. The chain combines TRBV29-1 with TRBJ2-1; D remains ambiguous. The CDR3 is made up of 14 amino acids. With 2 bases removed from V and 12 bases from J, the gap between germline ends came to 20 bases. Germline assignment: CDR1 SQVTM and CDR2 ANQGSEA. The CDR3 spells CSVEFLVGEVAQFF. CDR3 bases: TGCAGCGTTGAATTTCTAGTGGGCGAGGTGGCGCAGTTCTTC.

J is TRBJ1-2 and V is TRBV3-1; D remains ambiguous. Germline V gene sequence: CDR1 LGHDT, CDR2 YNNKEL (reference sequence). The V end lost 2 bases, the J end lost 3 bases, and 7 bases lay between the germline ends. The CDR3 length is 13 residues. CDR3 DNA: TGTGCCAGCAGCCAACCGGACCACTATGGCTACACCTTC. It is translated as CASSQPDHYGYTF.

The genes are TRBV5-5 and TRBJ2-1; 7 bases map to TRBD2. CDR3 length: 16 residues. CDR1 is SGHKS, CDR2 YYEKEE, per germline (reference sequence). V shed 4 bases and J 1 base; nucleotides not matched to a gene: 8. The CDR3 nucleotides read TGTGCCAGCAGCGTCCGGGGGGACTCTTCCTACAATGAGCAGTTCTTC. The encoded protein is CASSVRGDSSYNEQFF.

This clonotype was seen a handful of times. The V and J genes are TRBV20-1 and TRBJ2-1; D ambiguous. The V gene lost 1 base and the J gene lost 8 bases, with 15 bases spanning the gap. The CDR3 runs 14 residues. Germline-derived CDR1 and CDR2 are DFQATT and SNEGSKA (reference sequence). Here the CDR3 DNA reads TGCAGTGCTAGAGTAGGTAGGTTTGGCGATGAGCAGTTCTTC. It specifies CSARVGRFGDEQFF.

Worth noting for this clonotype: It is likely a read error, because the conserved phenylalanine at the end of the CDR3 is missing. The gene calls are TRBV10-1 and TRBJ2-7, with D unclear. CDR3 length: 8 amino acids. Germline values: CDR1 WNHNN, CDR2 SYGVQD (reference sequence). Trimming stripped 7 bases from V and 10 bases from J, with 5 bases between. CDR3 coding DNA: TGCGCCAGCACGGATCAGTACTCC. Translating it yields CASTDQYS.

In the case of this clonotype: This may be a read error: a much more frequent sequence differs by one nucleotide. CDR3 nucleotide sequence: TGCGTCAGCAGCCTCCTTATCGGGGGCGATGGCTACACCTTC. This translates into CVSSLLIGGDGYTF. The chain links TRBV4-1 to TRBJ1-2; D is perhaps TRBD1 (6 bases). The germline V gene has CDR1 MGHRA and CDR2 YSYEKL. The CDR3 contains 14 residues.

The V gene is TRBV20-1, the J gene TRBJ2-5, with no clear D. With 0 bases removed from V and 1 base from J, the gap between germline ends came to 12 bases. Germline V gene data show CDR1 as DFQATT and CDR2 as SNEGSKA (reference sequence). CDR3 length: 15 amino acids. This CDR3 is CSARDWATTQETQYF. In DNA form, the CDR3 reads TGCAGTGCTAGAGATTGGGCTACCACCCAAGAGACCCAGTACTTC.

Note on this clonotype: One end of the junction is discordant with germline, which a read error may explain. V usage is TRBV27 and J usage is TRBJ2-5; 14 nucleotides line up with TRBD2. CDR3 size: 15 residues. Germline CDR1 reads MNHEY; CDR2 reads SMNVEV (reference sequence). The CDR3 spells CTSSGGTSGGGEQYF. The CDR3 region has the DNA TGTACCAGCAGTGGAGGGACTAGCGGGGGTGGGGAGCAGTACTTC.

CDR3 coding DNA: TGTGCCAGCTCCCAGAGTCTTGCAACTAATGAAAAACTGTTTTTT. Amino acid sequence: CASSQSLATNEKLFF. This chain links TRBV18 with TRBJ1-4; D remains ambiguous. From germline, CDR1 is KGHSH and CDR2 LQKENI. The ends were cut back, 6 bases at V and 0 bases at J, with 11 bases in the middle. The CDR3 extends over 15 amino acids.

The V call is TRBV2, the J call TRBJ1-3, with 7 positions matching TRBD1. This CDR3 is 15 amino acids long. The V segment lost 7 bases and the J segment 0 bases; nucleotides outside the gene matches: 6. From germline, CDR1 is SNHLY and CDR2 FYNNEI. CDR3 DNA: TGTGCCAGCACGCGACAGGGCAGCTCTGGAAACACCATATATTTT. Protein sequence: CASTRQGSSGNTIYF.

The chain couples TRBV7-2 to TRBJ2-1; D is unresolved. The CDR3 is 13 residues long. V was trimmed by 7 bases and J by 2 bases, leaving 9 bases between them. The V gene's germline CDR1 is SGHTA and CDR2 FQGNSA. CDR3 in DNA: TGTGCCAGCAACGCGGACCCCTACAATGAGCAGTTCTTC. Translation gives CASNADPYNEQFF.

The V call is TRBV30, the J call TRBJ2-1; TRBD2 matches 10 bases. This CDR3 has 15 residues. CDR1 and CDR2 from the germline V gene are GTSNPN and SVGIG (reference sequence). CDR3 bases: TGTGCTTTTCATCCCCCAGCGGGGGGGCGCCATGAGCAGTTCTTC. Translating it yields CAFHPPAGGRHEQFF.